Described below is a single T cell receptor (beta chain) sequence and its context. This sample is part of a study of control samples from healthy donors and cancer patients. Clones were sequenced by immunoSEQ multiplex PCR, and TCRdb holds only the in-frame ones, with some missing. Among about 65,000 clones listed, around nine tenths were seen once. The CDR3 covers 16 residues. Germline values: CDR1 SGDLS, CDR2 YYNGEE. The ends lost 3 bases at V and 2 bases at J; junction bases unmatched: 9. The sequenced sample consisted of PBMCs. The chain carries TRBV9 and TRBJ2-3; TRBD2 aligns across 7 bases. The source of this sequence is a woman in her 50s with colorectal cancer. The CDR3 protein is CASSGPGLAATDTQYF. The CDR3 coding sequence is TGTGCCAGCAGCGGGCCGGGGCTAGCGGCCACAGATACGCAGTATTTT.